The 13 T cell receptor beta chains below all came from one sample that was sequenced in a study of blood T cell repertoires in COVID-19. Sequenced by immunoSEQ multiplex PCR; TCRdb stores in-frame clones only, minus some. The profile covers about 16,000 clones, with 70% to 90% appearing a single time and approximately 34% taken by the ten largest. The sample comprised peripheral blood. These receptors were obtained from a woman older than 75 with COVID-19, enrolled during active disease.

This clone was counted once. V and J are TRBV4-2 and TRBJ1-2; a possible D gene is TRBD1 (5 bases). The CDR3 contains 15 residues. With 0 bases removed from V and 8 bases from J, the gap between germline ends came to 16 bases. Germline V gene lookup returns CDR1 LGHNA and CDR2 YNFKEQ. The CDR3 region has the DNA TGTGCCAGCAGCCAAGATTCAGGTCGGGGGGGAGGCTACACCTTC. Protein product: CASSQDSGRGGGYTF.

The chain recombines TRBV7-2 with TRBJ1-5; D is possibly TRBD1 (5 bases). CDR1 and CDR2 (germline): SGHTA, FQGNSA. V lost 1 base, J lost 7 bases, and 17 bases lay in between. The CDR3 runs to 16 residues. The CDR3 nucleotides read TGTGCCAGCAGCTTAGGGGGAGGGAGAAGGGGACAGCCCCAGCATTTT. Amino acids: CASSLGGGRRGQPQHF. The full variable domain, completed using reference TRBV7-2 and TRBJ1-5, is GAGVSQSPSNKVTEKGKDVELRCDPISGHTALYWYRQSLGQGLEFLIYFQGNSAPDKSGLPSDRFSAERTGGSVSTLTIQRTQQEDSAVYLCASSLGGGRRGQPQHFGDGTRLSIL.

The gene calls are TRBV18 and TRBJ1-2; 7 bases are shared with TRBD1. Germline values: CDR1 KGHSH, CDR2 LQKENI. This CDR3 has 12 amino acids. V shed 2 bases and J 6 bases; nucleotides not matched to a gene: 0. CDR3: CASSPTGDGYTF. The CDR3 DNA reads as TGTGCCAGCTCACCAACAGGGGATGGCTACACCTTC. Complete variable domain (other parts from reference TRBV18 and TRBJ1-2): NAGVMQNPRHLVRRRGQEARLRCSPMKGHSHVYWYRQLPEEGLKFMVYLQKENIIDESGMPKERFSAEFPKEGPSILRIQQVVRGDSAAYFCASSPTGDGYTFGSGTRLTVV.

This chain uses TRBV7-2 with TRBJ1-6; D unresolved. V was trimmed by 2 bases and J by 10 bases, leaving 9 bases between them. The germline V gene has CDR1 SGHTA and CDR2 FQGNSA. The CDR3 is 13 residues long. The CDR3 sequence: CASSLSGGSPLHF. CDR3 nucleotide sequence: TGTGCCAGCAGCTTATCGGGAGGGTCACCCCTCCACTTT. The entire variable domain, with the rest obtained from reference TRBV7-2 and TRBJ1-6, is as follows: GAGVSQSPSNKVTEKGKDVELRCDPISGHTALYWYRQSLGQGLEFLIYFQGNSAPDKSGLPSDRFSAERTGGSVSTLTIQRTQQEDSAVYLCASSLSGGSPLHFGNGTRLTVT.

The chain's CDR3 is CASKAPPGTQYF. CDR3 in DNA: TGTGCCAGCAAGGCTCCCCCGGGGACCCAGTACTTC. The chain carries TRBV27 and TRBJ2-5; no reliable D call. CDR3 length equals 12 residues. The V end lost 7 bases, the J end lost 7 bases, and 13 bases lay between the germline ends. Germline CDR1 and CDR2: MNHEY and SMNVEV (reference sequence).

The V gene is TRBV18, the J gene TRBJ1-3; possibly TRBD1 for D (6 bases). The CDR3 extends over 15 amino acids. Germline V gives CDR1 KGHSH, CDR2 LQKENI. The V end lost 5 bases, the J end lost 4 bases, and 15 bases lay between the germline ends. The CDR3 bases are TGTGCCAGCTCATCGCTGGACAGTAGAGGAAACACCATATATTTT. Its translation: CASSSLDSRGNTIYF.

The V gene is TRBV7-9, the J gene TRBJ1-2, with D hard to call. There are 11 residues in the CDR3. CDR1 and CDR2 (germline): SEHNR, FQNEAQ (reference sequence). Trimming stripped 4 bases from V and 4 bases from J, with 4 bases between. CDR3 DNA sequence: TGTGCCAGCAGCTCGTTCTATGGCTACACCTTC. It encodes CASSSFYGYTF.

V usage is TRBV7-2 and J usage is TRBJ2-7; possibly TRBD2 for D (5 bases). CDR1 SGHTA and CDR2 FQGNSA come from the germline V gene. The CDR3 loop spans 13 amino acids. The V gene lost 1 base and the J gene lost 6 bases, with 10 bases spanning the gap. The CDR3 here is CASSLEREGEQYF. CDR3 coding DNA: TGTGCCAGCAGCTTAGAGAGGGAAGGCGAGCAGTACTTC.

The rearrangement joins TRBV9 to TRBJ2-3; 11 bases are a match to TRBD1. The CDR3 totals 16 residues. V was clipped by 4 bases and J by 3 bases; unmatched bases: 7. Looked up from germline, CDR1 is SGDLS and CDR2 is YYNGEE. Written as DNA, the CDR3 is TGTGCCAGCAGCAACCGGGACAGGGGGTCGACAGATACGCAGTATTTT. Translated, it gives CASSNRDRGSTDTQYF.

The rearrangement joins TRBV24-1 to TRBJ1-2; maybe TRBD1 (6 bases). The V gene's germline CDR1 is KGHDR and CDR2 SFDVKD. This CDR3 comprises 14 residues. Between the trimmed V and J ends, which lost 3 bases and 8 bases, there was a span of 15 bases. CDR3 sequence (DNA): TGTGCCACCAGTGATCCCAAAACAGGGAGCGGCTACACCTTC. Protein: CATSDPKTGSGYTF.

This chain links TRBV28 with TRBJ2-3, with D perhaps TRBD2 (6 bases). V lost 5 bases, J lost 3 bases, and 24 bases lay in between. This CDR3 has 18 amino acids. Germline assignment: CDR1 MDHEN and CDR2 SYDVKM. CDR3 in DNA: TGTGCCAGCAGTCAATATAGCCGCAGATGGGACTTAACAGATACGCAGTATTTT. Translated: CASSQYSRRWDLTDTQYF.

This chain connects TRBV19 to TRBJ1-3; D is perhaps TRBD1 (6 bases). Germline V lookup: CDR1 LNHDA, CDR2 SQIVND (reference sequence). The CDR3 spans 16 residues. The germline V and J ends were trimmed by 6 bases and 1 base, with 16 bases remaining between them. CDR3 sequence (DNA): TGTGCCAGTAGGGCCCCCCAGGGGAGTTCTGGAAACACCATATATTTT. This translates into CASRAPQGSSGNTIYF. The complete variable domain, with remaining parts taken from reference TRBV19 and TRBJ1-3, reads DGGITQSPKYLFRKEGQNVTLSCEQNLNHDAMYWYRQDPGQGLRLIYYSQIVNDFQKGDIAEGYSVSREKKESFPLTVTSAQKNPTAFYLCASRAPQGSSGNTIYFGEGSWLTVV.

J is TRBJ1-5 and V is TRBV4-1; 8 nucleotides align to TRBD1. The CDR3 has 16 amino acids. J lost 2 bases, V lost 4 bases, and 7 bases had no gene match. The germline CDR1 and CDR2 sequences are MGHRA and YSYEKL. The CDR3 DNA is TGCGCCAGCAGCCTCCACCAGGGGGCTGGCAATCAGCCCCAGCATTTT. Its translation: CASSLHQGAGNQPQHF.